These T cell receptor beta chains were read from a single sample in a study of blood T cell repertoires in COVID-19. Using immunoSEQ multiplex PCR, the repertoire was profiled, and TCRdb retains in-frame clones only, with some absent. This sample has about 200,000 clones; under 90% occur once, and the top ten carry around 6.5%. The specimen sequenced was peripheral blood. The receptors were sampled from a man in his 60s who had recovered from COVID-19. The CDR3 runs from the conserved cysteine through the conserved F or W. Each record gives: V gene, clone size, J gene, CDR3 protein. Rows may omit the clone size; those that give it use once, few, many or a size class.

V gene: TRBV27; clone size: NA; J gene: TRBJ2-7; CDR3 protein: CASSLRGLGGYEQYF
V gene: TRBV28; clone size: few; J gene: TRBJ1-1; CDR3 protein: CASSLRTGGLNTEAFF
V gene: TRBV28; clone size: NA; J gene: TRBJ1-6; CDR3 protein: CASSLFTYNSPLHF
V gene: TRBV30; clone size: NA; J gene: TRBJ2-5; CDR3 protein: CAWVLAGVETQYF
V gene: TRBV20-1; clone size: NA; J gene: TRBJ1-2; CDR3 protein: CSASRQALNYGYTF
V gene: TRBV18; clone size: NA; J gene: TRBJ2-7; CDR3 protein: CASSPVGTSYEQYF
V gene: TRBV29-1; clone size: NA; J gene: TRBJ2-1; CDR3 protein: CSGDTYNEQFF
V gene: TRBV5-1; clone size: NA; J gene: TRBJ2-5; CDR3 protein: CASSLQGQETQYF
V gene: TRBV19; clone size: NA; J gene: TRBJ1-2; CDR3 protein: CASSFAGTGGYGYTF
V gene: TRBV11-2; clone size: NA; J gene: TRBJ1-3; CDR3 protein: CASSLSQGQAGNTIYF
V gene: TRBV2; clone size: NA; J gene: TRBJ1-3; CDR3 protein: CASSGDSRSGNTIYF
V gene: TRBV2; clone size: NA; J gene: TRBJ2-5; CDR3 protein: CASTPGIAGGSSQETQYF
V gene: TRBV5-5; clone size: once; J gene: TRBJ2-1; CDR3 protein: CASSRDGGRNEQFF
V gene: TRBV7-9; clone size: once; J gene: TRBJ2-5; CDR3 protein: CASSEGGQGAFETQYF
V gene: TRBV7-9; clone size: NA; J gene: TRBJ2-3; CDR3 protein: CASSFPRATSTDTQYF
V gene: TRBV25-1; clone size: NA; J gene: TRBJ2-1; CDR3 protein: CASSEGSVYNEQFF
V gene: TRBV3-1/TRBV3-2; clone size: few; J gene: TRBJ2-7; CDR3 protein: CASSPQGVEQYF
V gene: TRBV4-1; clone size: NA; J gene: TRBJ2-1; CDR3 protein: CASSPRRSSYNEQFF
V gene: TRBV7-2; clone size: once; J gene: TRBJ2-3; CDR3 protein: CASSLGGDRADTQYF
V gene: TRBV7-9; clone size: NA; J gene: TRBJ1-2; CDR3 protein: CASSFQYGRDTNYGYTF
V gene: TRBV6-5; clone size: NA; J gene: TRBJ1-1; CDR3 protein: CASRRGLDTEAFF
V gene: TRBV19; clone size: NA; J gene: TRBJ2-1; CDR3 protein: CASSSGTGWRGSSYNEQFF
V gene: TRBV6-6; clone size: NA; J gene: TRBJ1-5; CDR3 protein: CASNEVGVQPQHF
V gene: TRBV25-1; clone size: NA; J gene: TRBJ1-1; CDR3 protein: CASSARQDPPKGAFF
V gene: TRBV19; clone size: NA; J gene: TRBJ1-5; CDR3 protein: CASSIAARTGYSNQPQHF
V gene: TRBV10-1; clone size: once; J gene: TRBJ1-3; CDR3 protein: CASSRDRRGRNTIYF
V gene: TRBV30; clone size: NA; J gene: TRBJ2-3; CDR3 protein: CAWKGRETSRRGWADTQYF